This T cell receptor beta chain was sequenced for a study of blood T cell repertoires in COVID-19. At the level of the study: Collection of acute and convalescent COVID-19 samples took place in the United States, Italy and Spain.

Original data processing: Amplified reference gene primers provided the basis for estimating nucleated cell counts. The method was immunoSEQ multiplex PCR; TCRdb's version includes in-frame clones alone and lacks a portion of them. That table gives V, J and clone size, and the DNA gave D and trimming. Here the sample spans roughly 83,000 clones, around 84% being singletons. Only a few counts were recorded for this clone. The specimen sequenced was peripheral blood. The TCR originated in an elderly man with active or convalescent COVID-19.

CDR3 bases: TGTGCCAGCTCACCACAGGGGGACTATGGCTACACCTTC. It specifies CASSPQGDYGYTF. The genes are TRBV18 and TRBJ1-2, with D possibly being TRBD1 (6 bases). This CDR3 spans 13 amino acids. CDR1 and CDR2 (germline): KGHSH, LQKENI. Trimming cost V 1 base and J 3 bases, with 6 bases left between them.